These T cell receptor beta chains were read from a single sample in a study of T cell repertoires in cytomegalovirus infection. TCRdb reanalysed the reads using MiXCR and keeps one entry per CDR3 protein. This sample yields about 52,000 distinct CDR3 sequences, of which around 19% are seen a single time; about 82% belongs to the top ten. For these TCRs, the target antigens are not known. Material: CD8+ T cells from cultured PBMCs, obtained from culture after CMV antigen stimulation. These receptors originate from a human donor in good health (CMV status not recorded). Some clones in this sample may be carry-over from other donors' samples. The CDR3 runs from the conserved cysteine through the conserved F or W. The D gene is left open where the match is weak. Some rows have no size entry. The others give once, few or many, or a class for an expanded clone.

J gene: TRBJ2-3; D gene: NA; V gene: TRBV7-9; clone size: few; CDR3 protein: CASSSPNTDTQYF; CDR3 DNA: TGTGCCAGCAGCTCACCTAACACAGATACGCAGTATTTT
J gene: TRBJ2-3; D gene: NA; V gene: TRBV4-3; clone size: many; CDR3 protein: CASSQDPGSTDTQYF; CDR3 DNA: TGCGCCAGCAGCCAAGATCCGGGTAGCACAGATACGCAGTATTTT
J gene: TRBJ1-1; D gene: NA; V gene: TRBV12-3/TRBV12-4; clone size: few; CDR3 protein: CASSGLLERNTEAFF; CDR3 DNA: TGTGCCAGCAGTGGGCTTTTGGAGAGGAACACTGAAGCTTTCTTT
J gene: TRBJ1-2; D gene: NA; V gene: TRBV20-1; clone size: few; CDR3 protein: CSARDPGTSGNSNYGYTF; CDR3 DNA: TGCAGTGCTAGAGATCCCGGGACAAGTGGCAATAGTAACTATGGCTACACCTTC
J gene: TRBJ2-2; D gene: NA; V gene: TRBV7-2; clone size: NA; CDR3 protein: CASSLGFTGELFF; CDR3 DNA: TGTGCCAGCAGCTTAGGATTCACCGGGGAGCTGTTTTTT
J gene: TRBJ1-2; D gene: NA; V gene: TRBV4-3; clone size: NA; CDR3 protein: CASSQEFSGRKFYGYTF; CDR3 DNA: TGCGCCAGCAGCCAAGAGTTTTCCGGACGGAAATTCTATGGCTACACCTTC
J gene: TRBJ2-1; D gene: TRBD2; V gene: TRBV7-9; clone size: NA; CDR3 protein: CASSTRLAGSGEQFF; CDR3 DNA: TGTGCCAGCAGCACCCGACTAGCGGGGTCGGGTGAGCAGTTCTTC
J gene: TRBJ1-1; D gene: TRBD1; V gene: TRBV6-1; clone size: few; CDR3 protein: CASSRNLYPSTGELEAFF; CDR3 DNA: TGTGCCAGCAGCAGAAATCTTTACCCCTCGACAGGGGAGTTGGAAGCTTTCTTT
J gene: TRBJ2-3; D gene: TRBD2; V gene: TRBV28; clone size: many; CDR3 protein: CASSRTSGGGTSTDTQYF; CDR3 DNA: TGTGCCAGCAGCCGGACTAGCGGGGGAGGGACTAGCACAGATACGCAGTATTTT
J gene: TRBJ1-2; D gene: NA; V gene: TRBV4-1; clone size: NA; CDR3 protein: CASSQDLRLDYGYTF; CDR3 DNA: TGCGCCAGCAGCCAAGATCTTCGGTTGGACTATGGCTACACCTTC
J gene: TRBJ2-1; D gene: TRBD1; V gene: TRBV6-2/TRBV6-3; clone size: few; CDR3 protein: CASFFTGGSYNEQFF; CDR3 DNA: TGTGCCAGCTTTTTCACAGGGGGCAGCTACAATGAGCAGTTCTTC
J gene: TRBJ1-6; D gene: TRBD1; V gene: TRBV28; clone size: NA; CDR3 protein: CASSYGTGLPVNSPLHF; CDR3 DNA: TGTGCCAGCAGTTATGGGACAGGTCTCCCCGTGAATTCACCCCTCCACTTT
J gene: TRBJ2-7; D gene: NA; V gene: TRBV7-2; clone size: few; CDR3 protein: CASSFRQGSPYEQYF; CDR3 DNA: TGTGCCAGCAGCTTCCGGCAGGGCTCACCCTACGAGCAGTACTTC
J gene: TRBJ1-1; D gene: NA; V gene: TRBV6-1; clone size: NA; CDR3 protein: CASRDSLAFF; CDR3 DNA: TGTGCCAGCAGGGACTCCCTAGCTTTCTTT
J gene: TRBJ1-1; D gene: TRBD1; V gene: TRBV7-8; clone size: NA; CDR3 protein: CASSLTETGLTEAFF; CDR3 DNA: TGTGCCAGCAGCTTAACCGAGACAGGGCTCACTGAAGCTTTCTTT
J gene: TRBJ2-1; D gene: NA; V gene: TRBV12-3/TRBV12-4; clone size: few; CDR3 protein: CASSWGVDEQFF; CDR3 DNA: TGTGCCAGCAGTTGGGGCGTTGATGAGCAGTTCTTC
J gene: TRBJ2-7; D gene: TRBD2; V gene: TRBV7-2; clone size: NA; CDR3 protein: CASSSRTSPGDEQYF; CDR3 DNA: TGTGCCAGCAGCTCACGGACTAGCCCTGGCGACGAGCAGTACTTC
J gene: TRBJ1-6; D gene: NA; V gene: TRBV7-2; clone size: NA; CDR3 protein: CASSLGQSSYNSPLHF; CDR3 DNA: TGTGCCAGCAGCCTTGGACAGAGCTCCTATAATTCACCCCTCCACTTT
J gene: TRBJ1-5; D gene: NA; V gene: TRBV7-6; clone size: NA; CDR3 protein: CASSLEAGSNQPQHF; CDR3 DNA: TGTGCCAGCAGCTTAGAGGCAGGGAGCAATCAGCCCCAGCATTTT
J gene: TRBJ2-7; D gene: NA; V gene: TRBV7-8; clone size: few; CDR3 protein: CASSSTGGADYEQYF; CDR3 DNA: TGTGCCAGCAGCTCGACGGGCGGGGCCGACTACGAGCAGTACTTC
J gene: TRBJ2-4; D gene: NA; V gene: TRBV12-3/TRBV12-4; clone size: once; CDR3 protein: CASTHPIAKNIQYF; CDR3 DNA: TGTGCCAGCACGCACCCGATAGCCAAAAACATTCAGTACTTC
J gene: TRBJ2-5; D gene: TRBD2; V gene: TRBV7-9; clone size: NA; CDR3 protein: CASSLAGGEETQYF; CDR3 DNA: TGTGCCAGCAGCCTGGCGGGGGGCGAGGAGACCCAGTACTTC
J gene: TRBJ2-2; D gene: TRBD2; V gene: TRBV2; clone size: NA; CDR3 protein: CASSPTSGGHVTGELFF; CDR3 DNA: TGTGCCAGCAGTCCGACAAGCGGGGGGCACGTGACCGGGGAGCTGTTTTTT
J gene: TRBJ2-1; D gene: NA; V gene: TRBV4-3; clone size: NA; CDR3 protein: CASSQERTASYNEQFF; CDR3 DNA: TGCGCCAGCAGCCAAGAGAGAACAGCGAGCTACAATGAGCAGTTCTTC
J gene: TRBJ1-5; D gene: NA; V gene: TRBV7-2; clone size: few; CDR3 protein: CASTPPGVVGNQPQHF; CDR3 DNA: TGTGCCAGCACCCCCCCCGGAGTGGTAGGCAATCAGCCCCAGCATTTT
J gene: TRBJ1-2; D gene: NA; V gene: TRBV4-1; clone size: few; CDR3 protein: CASSQEELTAYGYTF; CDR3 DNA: TGCGCCAGCAGCCAAGAGGAGCTTACAGCCTATGGCTACACCTTC
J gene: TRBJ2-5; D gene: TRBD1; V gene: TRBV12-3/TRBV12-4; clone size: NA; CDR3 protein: CASSHGTGLQETQYF; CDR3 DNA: TGTGCCAGCAGCCATGGGACAGGCCTCCAAGAGACCCAGTACTTC
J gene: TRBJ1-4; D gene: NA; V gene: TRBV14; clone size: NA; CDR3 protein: CASSQGVYNEKLFF; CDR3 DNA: TGTGCCAGCAGCCAGGGAGTCTATAATGAAAAACTGTTTTTT
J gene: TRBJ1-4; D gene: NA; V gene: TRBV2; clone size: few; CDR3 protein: CASSRVESPNEKLFF; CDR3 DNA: TGTGCCAGCAGCAGGGTAGAAAGCCCCAATGAAAAACTGTTTTTT
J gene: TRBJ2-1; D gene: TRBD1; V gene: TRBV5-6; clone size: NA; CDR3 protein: CASSFGQGAHNEQFF; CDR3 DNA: TGTGCCAGCAGCTTCGGACAGGGGGCCCACAATGAGCAGTTCTTC
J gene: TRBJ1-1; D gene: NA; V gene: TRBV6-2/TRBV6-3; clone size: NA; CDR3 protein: CASSYSTVGTDEAFF; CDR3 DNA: TGTGCCAGCAGTTACTCGACGGTAGGGACGGATGAAGCTTTCTTT
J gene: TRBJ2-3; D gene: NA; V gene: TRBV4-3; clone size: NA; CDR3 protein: CASSRDIQGGEDTQYF; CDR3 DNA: TGCGCCAGCAGCCGAGACATCCAGGGTGGGGAAGATACGCAGTATTTT
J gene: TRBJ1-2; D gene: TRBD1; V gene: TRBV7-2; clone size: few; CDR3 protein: CASSSGQDFNYGYTF; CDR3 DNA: TGTGCCAGCAGCTCCGGACAGGACTTTAACTATGGCTACACCTTC
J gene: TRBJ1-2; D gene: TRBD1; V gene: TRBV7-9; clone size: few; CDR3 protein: CASSSSGGDGYTF; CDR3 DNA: TGTGCCAGCAGCTCTTCAGGGGGTGATGGCTACACCTTC
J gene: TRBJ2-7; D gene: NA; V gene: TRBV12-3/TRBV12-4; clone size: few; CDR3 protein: CASSWGGEQYF; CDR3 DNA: TGTGCCAGCAGTTGGGGCGGCGAGCAGTACTTC
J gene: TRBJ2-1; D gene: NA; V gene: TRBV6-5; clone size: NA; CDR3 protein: CASSPFQSVDEQFF; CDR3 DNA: TGTGCCAGCAGTCCCTTTCAATCCGTGGATGAGCAGTTCTTC
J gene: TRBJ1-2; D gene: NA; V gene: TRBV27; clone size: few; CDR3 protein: CATGGSIADGYTF; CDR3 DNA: TGTGCCACGGGGGGGAGTATCGCAGATGGCTACACCTTC
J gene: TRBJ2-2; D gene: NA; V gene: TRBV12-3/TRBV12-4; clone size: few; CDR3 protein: CASSPEQTGELFF; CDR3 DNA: TGTGCCAGCAGTCCCGAACAGACCGGGGAGCTGTTTTTT
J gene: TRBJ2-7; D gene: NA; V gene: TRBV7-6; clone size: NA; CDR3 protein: CASSPGQYEQYF; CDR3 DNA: TGTGCCAGCAGCCCTGGACAGTACGAGCAGTACTTC
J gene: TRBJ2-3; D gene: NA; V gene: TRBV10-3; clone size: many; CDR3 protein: CAISELTDTQYF; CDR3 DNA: TGTGCCATCAGTGAGCTCACAGATACGCAGTATTTT
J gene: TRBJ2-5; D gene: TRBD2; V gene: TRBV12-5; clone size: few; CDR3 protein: CASGKSGGETQYF; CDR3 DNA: TGTGCTAGTGGAAAAAGCGGGGGAGAGACCCAGTACTTC
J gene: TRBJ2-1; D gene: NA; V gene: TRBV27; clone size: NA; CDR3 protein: CASSLSAGSYNEQFF; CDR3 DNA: TGTGCCAGCAGTTTATCGGCGGGCTCCTACAATGAGCAGTTCTTC
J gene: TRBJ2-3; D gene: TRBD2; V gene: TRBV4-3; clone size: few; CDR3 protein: CASSQETSGVFTDTQYF; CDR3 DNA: TGCGCCAGCAGCCAAGAAACTAGCGGGGTGTTCACAGATACGCAGTATTTT
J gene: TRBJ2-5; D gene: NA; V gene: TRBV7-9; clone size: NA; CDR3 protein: CASSLKGPQRETQYF; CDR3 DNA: TGTGCCAGCAGCCTGAAAGGGCCGCAGCGGGAGACCCAGTACTTC
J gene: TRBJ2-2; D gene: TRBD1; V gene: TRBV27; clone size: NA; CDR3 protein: CASSLFDRGTNTGELFF; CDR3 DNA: TGTGCCAGCAGTCTTTTCGACAGGGGGACCAACACCGGGGAGCTGTTTTTT
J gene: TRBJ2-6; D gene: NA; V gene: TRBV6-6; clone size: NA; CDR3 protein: CASSYEASGANVLTF; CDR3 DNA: TGTGCCAGCAGTTACGAAGCCTCTGGGGCCAACGTCCTGACTTTC
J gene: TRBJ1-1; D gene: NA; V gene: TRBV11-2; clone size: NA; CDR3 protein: CASSLDASGSMNTEAFF; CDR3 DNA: TGTGCCAGCAGCTTAGATGCCTCAGGGTCCATGAACACTGAAGCTTTCTTT
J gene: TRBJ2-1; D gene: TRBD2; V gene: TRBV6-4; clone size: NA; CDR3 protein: CASSAGTSGDNEQFF; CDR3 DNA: TGTGCCAGCAGTGCCGGGACTAGCGGGGACAATGAGCAGTTCTTC
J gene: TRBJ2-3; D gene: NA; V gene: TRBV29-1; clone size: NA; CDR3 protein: CSVEGGSTDTQYF; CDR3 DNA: TGCAGCGTTGAAGGAGGCAGCACAGATACGCAGTATTTT
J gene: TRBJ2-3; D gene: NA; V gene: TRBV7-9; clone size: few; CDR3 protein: CASVTGGSRDTQYF; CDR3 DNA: TGTGCCAGCGTGACAGGAGGGAGTCGGGATACGCAGTATTTT
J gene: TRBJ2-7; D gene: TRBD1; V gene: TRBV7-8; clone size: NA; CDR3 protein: CASSSRRDRGYEQYF; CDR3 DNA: TGTGCCAGCAGCAGCCGCCGGGACAGGGGCTACGAGCAGTACTTC